The 22 T cell receptor beta chains listed next were all sequenced from one sample in a study of cytomegalovirus exposure and HLA in healthy donors. 60 Vbeta and 13 Jbeta primers were used in PCR. Generated by immunoSEQ multiplex PCR, the TCRdb table keeps only in-frame clones and is missing some. The data hold 150,000 or so clones, with approximately 77% observed a single time. Sequenced: PBMCs. These receptor sequences come from a male donor in good health and CMV-seronegative.

This chain connects TRBV6-5 to TRBJ2-3, with D maybe TRBD2 (6 bases). Trimming shortened V by 8 bases and J by 2 bases, and 14 bases separated the two germline ends. This CDR3 contains 14 residues. Germline V gene lookup returns CDR1 MNHEY and CDR2 SVGAGI. The CDR3 DNA reads TGTGCCAGCCAGAGGGGCGGGACCACAGATACGCAGTATTTT. Amino acids: CASQRGGTTDTQYF.

The V and J genes are TRBV4-3 and TRBJ2-7, with TRBD1 matching 7 bases. The trim removed 1 base at V and 2 bases at J, leaving 11 bases unmatched. CDR3 length: 17 residues. Germline V gives CDR1 LGHNA, CDR2 YSLEER. DNA of the CDR3: TGCGCCAGCAGCCAAGCCGCGACAGGGATTCTCCCCTACGAGCAGTACTTC. Protein sequence: CASSQAATGILPYEQYF.

This chain's CDR3 is CASSKPRDLQETQYF. CDR3 sequence (DNA): TGTGCCAGCAGCAAGCCACGGGACTTACAAGAGACCCAGTACTTC. The chain recombines TRBV2 with TRBJ2-5; tentatively, D is TRBD2 (6 bases). Deletions cut 6 bases from V and 2 bases from J, with 16 bases between. The CDR3 totals 15 residues. Germline V gene data show CDR1 as SNHLY and CDR2 as FYNNEI.

The chain couples TRBV10-3 to TRBJ2-5; no clear D. CDR1 and CDR2 (germline): ENHRY, SYGVKD. The length of the CDR3 is 14 residues. Trimming shortened V by 2 bases and J by 3 bases, and 10 bases separated the two germline ends. The CDR3 protein is CAISEEVLEETQYF. The CDR3 bases are TGTGCCATCAGTGAGGAGGTTTTGGAAGAGACCCAGTACTTC.

This CDR3 is CASSLYWEAGELFF. The CDR3 DNA follows: TGTGCCAGCAGCTTGTATTGGGAGGCCGGGGAGCTGTTTTTT. The chain couples TRBV7-2 to TRBJ2-2, with D possibly being TRBD2 (6 bases). This CDR3 is built from 14 residues. The germline V and J ends were trimmed by 3 bases and 6 bases, with 11 bases remaining between them. The germline V gene encodes CDR1 SGHTA and CDR2 FQGNSA.

The V gene is TRBV7-6, the J gene TRBJ1-4; no clear D. V lost 5 bases and J 5 bases, leaving 21 bases between the germline ends. This CDR3 spans 17 amino acids. Germline CDR1 is SGHVS and CDR2 is FNYEAQ. The CDR3 here is CASSPFVAIGGNEKLFF. CDR3 bases: TGTGCCAGCAGCCCTTTCGTGGCAATTGGAGGGAATGAAAAACTGTTTTTT.

This rearrangement joins TRBV19 to TRBJ1-1, with unresolved D. The germline CDR1 and CDR2 sequences are LNHDA and SQIVND (reference sequence). The CDR3 has 13 residues. V was pared by 1 base and J by 5 bases, with 8 bases between. CDR3 amino acids: CASSIVRETEAFF. The CDR3 region has the DNA TGTGCCAGTAGTATAGTTCGGGAAACTGAAGCTTTCTTT. The variable domain in full, completed from reference TRBV19 and TRBJ1-1, reads DGGITQSPKYLFRKEGQNVTLSCEQNLNHDAMYWYRQDPGQGLRLIYYSQIVNDFQKGDIAEGYSVSREKKESFPLTVTSAQKNPTAFYLCASSIVRETEAFFGQGTRLTVV.

The chain couples TRBV19 to TRBJ2-7; D perhaps matches TRBD2 (6 bases). There are 15 residues in the CDR3. V lost 2 bases and J 3 bases, leaving 14 bases between the germline ends. From germline, CDR1 is LNHDA and CDR2 SQIVND (reference sequence). The CDR3 bases are TGTGCCAGTAGTATAAAAAGCGGGTTCCACTACGAGCAGTACTTC. Amino acids: CASSIKSGFHYEQYF.

The count of this clone is one. The V gene is TRBV7-6, the J gene TRBJ1-5, with D possibly being TRBD1 (5 bases). V lost 1 base, J lost 5 bases, and 9 bases lay in between. CDR1 is SGHVS, CDR2 FNYEAQ, per germline. CDR3 length equals 14 residues. CDR3 sequence reads: CASSLGRVDQPQHF. In nucleotides, the CDR3 is TGTGCCAGCAGCTTAGGCAGGGTTGATCAGCCCCAGCATTTT. Together with reference TRBV7-6 and TRBJ1-5, the CDR3 gives the full variable domain: GAGVSQSPRYKVTKRGQDVALRCDPISGHVSLYWYRQALGQGPEFLTYFNYEAQQDKSGLPNDRFSAERPEGSISTLTIQRTEQRDSAMYRCASSLGRVDQPQHFGDGTRLSIL.

The chain carries TRBV29-1 and TRBJ2-5; D call uncertain. The length of the CDR3 is 10 residues. Germline values: CDR1 SQVTM, CDR2 ANQGSEA. V lost 7 bases, J lost 2 bases, and 5 bases lay in between. The CDR3 sequence is CSGVQETQYF. CDR3 bases: TGCAGCGGCGTGCAAGAGACCCAGTACTTC.

The chain carries TRBV28 and TRBJ2-7; 11 bases are shared with TRBD2. The V segment lost 6 bases and the J segment 2 bases; nucleotides outside the gene matches: 6. The length of the CDR3 is 15 residues. CDR1 and CDR2 from the germline V gene are MDHEN and SYDVKM. The CDR3, as DNA: TGTGCCAGCAGAGAAGGGACTAGCGGCACCTACGAGCAGTACTTC. It encodes CASREGTSGTYEQYF.

The chain couples TRBV19 to TRBJ2-1; 7 bases align to TRBD1. J gave up 9 bases and V 3 bases, and 8 bases lay outside the gene matches. The germline V gene has CDR1 LNHDA and CDR2 SQIVND (reference sequence). This CDR3 comprises 14 residues. In DNA form, the CDR3 reads TGTGCCAGTAGTATGGGGCAGGGGGAAGTTGAGCAGTTCTTC. Translating gives CASSMGQGEVEQFF. Looking up the rest from reference TRBV19 and TRBJ2-1 gives the full variable domain: DGGITQSPKYLFRKEGQNVTLSCEQNLNHDAMYWYRQDPGQGLRLIYYSQIVNDFQKGDIAEGYSVSREKKESFPLTVTSAQKNPTAFYLCASSMGQGEVEQFFGPGTRLTVL.

The V call is TRBV4-2, the J call TRBJ2-1; 15 nucleotides agree with TRBD2. The V gene's germline CDR1 is LGHNA and CDR2 YNFKEQ. The CDR3 length is 17 residues. The junction had 8 bases not matched to a gene; V was cut back by 3 bases and J by 8 bases. The CDR3 region is CASSQKLGLAGGDEQFF. CDR3 coding DNA: TGTGCCAGCAGCCAGAAACTGGGACTAGCGGGAGGAGATGAGCAGTTCTTC.

The chain recombines TRBV18 with TRBJ2-3, with D perhaps matching TRBD2 (6 bases). Deletions cut 7 bases from V and 8 bases from J, with 10 bases between. This CDR3 comprises 11 residues. The germline gives CDR1 KGHSH, CDR2 LQKENI. The CDR3 here is CASYLGGTQYF. CDR3 sequence (DNA): TGTGCCAGCTACTTGGGGGGTACGCAGTATTTT.

J is TRBJ1-1 and V is TRBV7-3; the D is unclear. This CDR3 comprises 15 residues. Germline V CDR1 and CDR2: SGHTA, FQGTGA. Trimming took off 5 bases at V and 4 bases at J, with 17 bases between the two ends. The CDR3 DNA follows: TGTGCCAGCAGCCCCCGGGGAGGGTGGGGCACTGAAGCTTTCTTT. Translation gives CASSPRGGWGTEAFF.

This clone has only one observation. The chain combines TRBV5-6 with TRBJ2-4; D possibly corresponds to TRBD2 (6 bases). Trimming left V 4 bases short and J 0 bases short, with 17 bases between. This CDR3 region has 17 residues. Per germline, CDR1 SGHDT and CDR2 YYEEEE. In DNA, the CDR3 is TGTGCCAGCAGCCATGGGGGGAGTCCCCTAGCCAAAAACATTCAGTACTTC. Amino acids: CASSHGGSPLAKNIQYF.

This chain joins TRBV12-5 and TRBJ1-6, with TRBD1 matching 8 bases. The CDR3 is made up of 14 amino acids. Unmatched junction bases numbered 2, after V lost 1 base and J lost 9 bases. Germline CDR1 is LGHNT and CDR2 is FRNRAP. This CDR3 reads CASGLAGGSSPLHF. The CDR3 DNA reads TGTGCTAGTGGTTTGGCAGGGGGCTCTTCACCCCTCCACTTT.

The V call is TRBV5-6, the J call TRBJ1-2; D might be TRBD1 (6 bases). The CDR3 is 12 residues long. Trimming stripped 0 bases from V and 8 bases from J, with 8 bases between. From germline, CDR1 is SGHDT and CDR2 YYEEEE. CDR3 sequence: CASSLGTVGYTF. DNA for the CDR3: TGTGCCAGCAGCTTGGGGACAGTAGGCTACACCTTC.

The chain carries TRBV30 and TRBJ1-2, with 9 bases that match TRBD1. Germline V CDR1 and CDR2: GTSNPN, SVGIG (reference sequence). V lost 5 bases and J lost 0; bases outside the gene matches: 4. CDR3 size: 14 residues. CDR3 DNA sequence: TGTGCCTGGGAAAGGACAGGGGCTAACTATGGCTACACCTTC. Amino acids: CAWERTGANYGYTF.

V gene TRBV5-1 combines with J gene TRBJ2-1, with D perhaps TRBD2 (5 bases). Deletions cut 1 base from V and 0 bases from J, with 5 bases between. The germline gives CDR1 SGHRS, CDR2 YFSETQ. CDR3 size: 14 residues. CDR3 protein: CASSLTSSYNEQFF. CDR3 in DNA: TGCGCCAGCAGCTTGACTAGCTCCTACAATGAGCAGTTCTTC.

The chain carries TRBV28 and TRBJ2-1, with 7 bases that match TRBD2. The length of the CDR3 is 15 residues. With 5 bases clipped from V and 8 bases from J, the junction kept 12 bases outside the gene matches. The germline CDR1 and CDR2 sequences are MDHEN and SYDVKM. This chain's CDR3 is CASSQLALPRDEQFF. CDR3 DNA: TGTGCCAGCAGTCAACTAGCGCTCCCCCGGGATGAGCAGTTCTTC.

This clone occurred a few times. The chain combines TRBV9 with TRBJ1-1, with D perhaps TRBD1 (6 bases). The ends were cut back, 4 bases at V and 4 bases at J, with 14 bases in the middle. Germline CDR1 and CDR2: SGDLS and YYNGEE. The CDR3 contains 14 residues. CDR3 sequence: CASSPGGAGTEAFF. CDR3 coding DNA: TGTGCCAGCAGCCCCGGGGGGGCTGGCACTGAAGCTTTCTTT.